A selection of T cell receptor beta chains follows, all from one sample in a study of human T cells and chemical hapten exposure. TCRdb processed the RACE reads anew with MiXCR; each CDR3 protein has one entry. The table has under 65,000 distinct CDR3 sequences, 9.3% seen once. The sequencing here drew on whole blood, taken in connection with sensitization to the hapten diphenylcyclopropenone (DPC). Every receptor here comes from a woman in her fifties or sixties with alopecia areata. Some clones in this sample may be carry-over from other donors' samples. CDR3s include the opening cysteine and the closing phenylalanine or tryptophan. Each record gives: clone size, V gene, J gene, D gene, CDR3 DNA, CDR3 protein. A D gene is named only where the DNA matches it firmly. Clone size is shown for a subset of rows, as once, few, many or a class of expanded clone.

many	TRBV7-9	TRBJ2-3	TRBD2	TGTGCCAGCAGCCCTATAGCGGGAGCAACAGATACGCAGTATTTT	CASSPIAGATDTQYF
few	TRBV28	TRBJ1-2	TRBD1	TGTGCCAGCAGCTCGGGCAGGGGGCTTTTTGGCTACACCTTC	CASSSGRGLFGYTF
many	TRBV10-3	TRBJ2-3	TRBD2	TGTGCCATCAAGGCGGGAGTGAGCACAGATACGCAGTATTTT	CAIKAGVSTDTQYF
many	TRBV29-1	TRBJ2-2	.	TGCAGCGTTGAAGGAGGGGTGGACACCGGGGAGCTGTTTTTT	CSVEGGVDTGELFF
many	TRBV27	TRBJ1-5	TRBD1	TGTGCCAGCAGTAGGGTTGGACCAACAGGGGTCAATCAGCCCCAGCATTTT	CASSRVGPTGVNQPQHF
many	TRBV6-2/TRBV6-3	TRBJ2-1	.	TGTGCCAGCAGCTCCTCCAATGAGCAGTTCTTC	CASSSSNEQFF
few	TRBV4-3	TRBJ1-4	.	TGCGCCAGCAGCCCTGGTATTATTGGACGTAGTGAAAAACTGTTTTTT	CASSPGIIGRSEKLFF
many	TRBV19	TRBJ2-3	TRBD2	TGTGCCAGTAGCGGACTAGCGGACACAGATACGCAGTATTTT	CASSGLADTDTQYF
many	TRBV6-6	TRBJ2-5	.	TGTGCCAGCAGACAGGGACTTCGCCAAGAGACCCAGTACTTC	CASRQGLRQETQYF
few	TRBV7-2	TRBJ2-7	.	TGTGCCAGCAGCTTAGAGGGGCCCCTCTCCGAGCAGTACTTC	CASSLEGPLSEQYF
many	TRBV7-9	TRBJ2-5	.	TGTGCCAGCAGCTCATGGACTAAAGAGACCCAGTACTTC	CASSSWTKETQYF
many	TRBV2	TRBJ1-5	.	TGTGCCAGCAGATGGGACGGAGGAAATCAGCCCCAGCATTTT	CASRWDGGNQPQHF
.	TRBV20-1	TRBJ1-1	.	TGCAGTGCCAAAACTTCTGGGGTGAACACTGAAGCTTTCTTT	CSAKTSGVNTEAFF
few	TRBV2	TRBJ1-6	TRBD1	TGTGCCAGCAGGAGGGGACAGGGGGATTCACCCCTCCACTTT	CASRRGQGDSPLHF
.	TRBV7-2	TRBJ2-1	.	TGTGCCAGCAGCTTAGTCGGGGACAATGAGCAGTTCTTC	CASSLVGDNEQFF
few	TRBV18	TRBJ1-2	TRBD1	TGTGCCAGCTCACAACAACAGGGGGCTGGCTATGGCTACACCTTC	CASSQQQGAGYGYTF
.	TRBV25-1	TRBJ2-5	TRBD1	TGTGCCAGCAGTCAGGACAGGGGTCCTCGCGAGACCCAGTACTTC	CASSQDRGPRETQYF
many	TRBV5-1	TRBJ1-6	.	TGCGCCAGCAGCTTGGCCGGGGATTCACCCCTCCACTTT	CASSLAGDSPLHF
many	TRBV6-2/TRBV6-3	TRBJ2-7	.	TGTGCCAGCAGTCCCCACCAACTTGAATCCTACGAGCAGTACTTC	CASSPHQLESYEQYF
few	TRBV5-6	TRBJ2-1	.	TGTGCCAGCAGCGTCGGGACAGCGGGCTACAATGAGCAGTTCTTC	CASSVGTAGYNEQFF
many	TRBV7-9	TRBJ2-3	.	TGTGCCAGCAGCTCTAGATTCAAATCAGATACGCAGTATTTT	CASSSRFKSDTQYF
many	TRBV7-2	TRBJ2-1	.	TGTGCCAGCAGCTTACCTACGGCCGGCGCCTATGAGCAGTTCTTC	CASSLPTAGAYEQFF
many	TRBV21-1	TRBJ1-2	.	TGTGCCAGCAGCAAAGCCAGGAAGGGTCGGAGCTATGGCTACACCTTC	CASSKARKGRSYGYTF
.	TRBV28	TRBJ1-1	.	TGTGCCAGCACCGCGGCTGGTTCAAACACTGAAGCTTTCTTT	CASTAAGSNTEAFF
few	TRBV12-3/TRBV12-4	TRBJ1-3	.	TGTGCCAGCAGTTTTGGGACAAGAAACACCATATATTTT	CASSFGTRNTIYF